One TCR beta chain is described in this entry. Its target is unknown. V lost 1 base and J 6 bases, leaving 7 bases between the germline ends. Looked up from germline, CDR1 is LGHDT and CDR2 is YNNKEL (reference sequence). The CDR3 runs to 13 residues. The data stem from a study of T-cell reconstitution after alpha-beta-depleted transplantation in children. Study results and limitations: Diversity of TCRbeta at day 60 was high in some patients, arising from surviving recipient T cells and thymic progenitors. Expanded clones from the graft, numbering several hundred, reportedly supplied alpha-beta T cells about two months after transplant. The main origin of T-cell counts and diversity one year after transplant was newly produced T cells.

Unique molecular identifiers were used to barcode this TCRbeta library. TCRdb analysed the PCR reads with MiXCR anew, one entry per CDR3 protein. The repertoire holds a few hundred thousand distinct CDR3 sequences, with over 20% as singletons. This sequence was found in a male patient between 5 and 17 years old who had a stem cell transplant for acute lymphoblastic leukemia, so the T cells may come from the graft donor. The chain joins TRBV3-1 to TRBJ2-1; D unclear. Material: PBMCs, mostly from graft donor cells, obtained 180 days after TCRalphabeta/CD19-depleted stem cell transplant. The CDR3 DNA reads TGTGCCAGCAGCCAAGCGGCTAGCAATGAGCAGTTCTTC. It yields the protein CASSQAASNEQFF.